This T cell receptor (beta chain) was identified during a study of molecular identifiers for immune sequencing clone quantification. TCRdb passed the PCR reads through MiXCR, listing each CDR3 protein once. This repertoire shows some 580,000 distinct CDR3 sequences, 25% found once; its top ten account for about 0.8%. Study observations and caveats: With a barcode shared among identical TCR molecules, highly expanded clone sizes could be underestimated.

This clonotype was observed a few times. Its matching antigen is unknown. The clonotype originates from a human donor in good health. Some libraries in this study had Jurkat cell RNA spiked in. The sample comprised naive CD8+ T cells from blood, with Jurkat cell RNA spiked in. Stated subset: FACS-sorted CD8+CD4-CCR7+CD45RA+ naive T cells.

For the CDR3, the DNA is TGTGCCACCAGTGGGCGCGGGGGGCCGGATACGCAGTATTTT. Its protein is CATSGRGGPDTQYF. The V and J genes are TRBV24-1 and TRBJ2-3, with 8 positions matching TRBD2. Germline trimming cut 5 bases from V and 6 bases from J; bases unmatched to any gene: 6. CDR3 length: 14 residues. The germline gives CDR1 KGHDR, CDR2 SFDVKD.